This TCR beta chain was sequenced for a study of graft-versus-host responses after intestinal transplantation. TCRdb's copy holds only in-frame clones and misses some; the assay was immunoSEQ multiplex PCR. Of about 99,000 clones listed, less than 90% are singletons. Germline assignment: CDR1 SEHNR and CDR2 FQNEAQ (reference sequence). V was pared by 2 bases and J by 5 bases, with 7 bases between. This CDR3 comprises 12 residues. Of note for this clone: Its specificity is not known.

Study conclusions and caveats: Recipient bone marrow held GvH clones, some seen earlier in ileum or blood.

The input for sequencing was unstimulated CD4+ T cells sorted from spleen or lymph node cells, taken before intestinal transplant. The receptor's source is a human donor who received an intestinal transplant. J is TRBJ2-7 and V is TRBV7-9; D is unclear. The CDR3 region is CASSLRQNEQYF. CDR3 bases: TGTGCCAGCAGCTTACGGCAGAACGAGCAGTACTTC.